A selection of T cell receptor beta chains follows, all from one sample in a study of CD4+ T cells in melanoma. The protocol was immunoSEQ multiplex PCR, while the TCRdb copy is restricted to in-frame clones and leaves out a portion. The repertoire holds more than 13,000 clones, over 80% seen once, with roughly 6.6% in the top ten. Specimen: cells from a culture (not recorded whether cultured in vitro). The receptors derive from a human donor with melanoma. The CDR3 runs from the conserved cysteine through the conserved F or W. The D gene is left open where the match is weak. Clone size appears in some rows only: once, few, many, or a class for an expanded clone.

J | size | D | V | CDR3 | DNA
TRBJ2-5 | NA | NA | TRBV6-5 | CASSYSGGRLETQYF | TGTGCCAGCAGTTACTCTGGGGGGCGGCTCGAGACCCAGTACTTC
TRBJ1-5 | NA | NA | TRBV7-9 | CASSLNDAGGPQHF | TGTGCCAGCAGCCTTAATGATGCTGGCGGGCCCCAGCATTTT
TRBJ2-7 | NA | TRBD1 | TRBV18 | CASSPGTGGSYEQYF | TGTGCCAGCTCCCCCGGGACAGGGGGCTCCTACGAGCAGTACTTC
TRBJ2-1 | NA | NA | TRBV7-2 | CASSLVPVYNEQFF | TGTGCCAGCAGCTTAGTCCCCGTCTACAATGAGCAGTTCTTC
TRBJ2-3 | NA | NA | TRBV25-1 | CASSEGGTDTQYF | TGTGCCAGCAGTGAAGGGGGCACAGATACGCAGTATTTT
TRBJ2-5 | NA | NA | TRBV5-6 | CASSRSVGLGTQYF | TGTGCCAGCAGCCGTTCCGTCGGGTTAGGGACCCAGTACTTC
TRBJ1-2 | NA | NA | TRBV10-3 | CAISATDGPDGYTF | TGTGCCATCAGTGCCACCGACGGGCCGGATGGCTACACCTTC
TRBJ1-5 | NA | NA | TRBV7-2 | CASRRGNNQPQHF | TGTGCCAGCAGACGTGGTAACAATCAGCCCCAGCATTTT
TRBJ1-6 | once | TRBD1 | TRBV7-9 | CATSKGTDNSPLHF | TGTGCCACTTCGAAAGGGACAGATAATTCACCCCTCCACTTT
TRBJ1-6 | NA | NA | TRBV10-1 | CASSSGASPLHF | TGCGCCAGCAGTTCAGGGGCTTCACCCCTCCACTTT
TRBJ2-7 | NA | NA | TRBV5-1 | CASSSYPRGSSYEQYF | TGCGCCAGCAGCAGCTATCCCAGGGGCAGCTCCTACGAGCAGTACTTC
TRBJ2-5 | NA | TRBD1 | TRBV2 | CASNTQGIQETQYF | TGTGCCAGCAACACACAGGGGATCCAAGAGACCCAGTACTTC
TRBJ2-5 | few | NA | TRBV4-1 | CASSPLLRRSQETQYF | TGCGCCAGCAGCCCCCTCTTGCGGCGATCTCAAGAGACCCAGTACTTC
TRBJ2-7 | NA | NA | TRBV5-6 | CASSLVGSRDFYEQYF | TGTGCCAGCAGCTTGGTAGGGTCCAGGGATTTCTACGAGCAGTACTTC
TRBJ1-1 | NA | TRBD1 | TRBV11-2 | CASSPRQGSTEAFF | TGTGCCAGCAGCCCCCGACAGGGGAGCACTGAAGCTTTCTTT
TRBJ1-1 | NA | NA | TRBV5-6 | CASSLKVNTEAFF | TGTGCCAGCAGCTTGAAAGTAAACACTGAAGCTTTCTTT
TRBJ2-1 | NA | NA | TRBV2 | CASSEGDRLGNEQFF | TGTGCCAGCAGTGAAGGGGACCGGCTGGGTAATGAGCAGTTCTTC
TRBJ2-3 | NA | TRBD1 | TRBV6-5 | CASSPDRGRGDTQYF | TGTGCCAGCAGCCCGGACAGGGGGCGAGGAGATACGCAGTATTTT
TRBJ2-2 | NA | TRBD1 | TRBV7-7 | CASSSQGGTGELFF | TGTGCCAGCAGCTCACAGGGGGGCACCGGGGAGCTGTTTTTT
TRBJ2-7 | NA | NA | TRBV6-5 | CASTKGQGLYEQYF | TGTGCCAGCACGAAGGGGCAGGGTTTATACGAGCAGTACTTC
TRBJ2-1 | NA | TRBD2 | TRBV5-1 | CASSLASSGGGNEQFF | TGCGCCAGCAGCTTGGCTTCGAGCGGGGGGGGAAATGAGCAGTTCTTC
TRBJ2-3 | NA | NA | TRBV19 | CASSIGRRTLTDTQYF | TGTGCCAGTAGTATTGGTCGGAGGACGCTCACAGATACGCAGTATTTT